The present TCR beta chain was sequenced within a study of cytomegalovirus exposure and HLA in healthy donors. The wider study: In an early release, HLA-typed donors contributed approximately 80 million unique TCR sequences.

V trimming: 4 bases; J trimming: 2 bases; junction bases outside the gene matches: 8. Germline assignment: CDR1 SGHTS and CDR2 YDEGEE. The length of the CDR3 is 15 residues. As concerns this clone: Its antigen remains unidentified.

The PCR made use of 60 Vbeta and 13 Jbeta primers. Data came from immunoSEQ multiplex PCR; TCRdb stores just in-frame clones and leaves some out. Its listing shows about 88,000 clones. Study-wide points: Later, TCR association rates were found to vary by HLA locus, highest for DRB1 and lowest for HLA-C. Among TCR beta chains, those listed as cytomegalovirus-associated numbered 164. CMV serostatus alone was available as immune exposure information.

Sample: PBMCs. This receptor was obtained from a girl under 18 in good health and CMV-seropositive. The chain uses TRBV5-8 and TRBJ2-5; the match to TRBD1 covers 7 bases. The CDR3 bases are TGTGCCAGCAGCGGGGGACCACAGGGGCAAGAGACCCAGTACTTC. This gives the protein CASSGGPQGQETQYF.